This T cell receptor beta chain was retrieved from a study of T cells in Graves' hyperthyroidism and ophthalmopathy. TCR beta CDR3 regions were amplified from RNA transcripts. A first-round RT-PCR of the TCR CDR3 used the HTBI primer set. TCRdb fed the multiplex PCR reads into MiXCR, producing one record per CDR3 protein. The sample lists some 300,000 distinct CDR3 sequences; roughly an eighth were seen once. CDR1 MNHNS and CDR2 SASEGT come from the germline V gene. The ends lost 5 bases at V and 3 bases at J; junction bases unmatched: 7. The CDR3 spans 15 residues. Notes on the study in general: Also found in blood were most expanded thyroid clonotypes above 0.001.

This clonotype was recorded many times. The antigen remains undetermined. Fresh peripheral blood, approximately 10 ml, yielded the PBMCs. The clonotype comes from a woman in her thirties or forties with Graves' hyperthyroidism. The chain employs TRBV6-1 and TRBJ1-2, with TRBD1 identical over 9 bases. Sequenced material: blood. CDR3 amino acids: CASSSHRGRDYGYTF. CDR3 bases: TGTGCCAGCAGTTCCCACAGGGGGCGAGACTATGGCTACACCTTC.